This passage covers 25 T cell receptor beta chains from one sample sequenced in a study of shared clonotypes between healthy human individuals (dated by TCRdb to between 2020 and 2021). The method was the immunoSEQ multiplex PCR assay. The source is immuneACCESS, and TCRdb retained only in-frame sequences with V and J called. Part of the clones is not carried over; for the studies checked, unresolved V genes explain less than half of this, and the remainder is unexplained. The sample has approximately 2.4 million clones on record, approximately 96% of them singletons. The top ten clonotypes cover around 0.13% of the sample. Source material: naive CD4+ T cells sorted from blood. In light of the paper, this sample's cell subset or site label describes: CD45RA+ positively selected. These TCRs come from a young man in good health.

The chain combines TRBV11-2 with TRBJ2-3; D remains ambiguous. Deletions cut 5 bases from V and 4 bases from J, with 16 bases between. CDR1 and CDR2 (germline): SGHAT, FQNNGV. The CDR3 sequence is 15 residues long. CDR3 sequence reads: CASSLSPGTSDTQYF. Here the CDR3 DNA reads TGTGCCAGCAGCCTCTCGCCCGGAACATCAGATACGCAGTATTTT. Filled out from reference TRBV11-2 and TRBJ2-3, the complete variable domain reads EAGVAQSPRYKIIEKRQSVAFWCNPISGHATLYWYQQILGQGPKLLIQFQNNGVVDDSQLPKDRFSAERLKGVDSTLKIQPAKLEDSAVYLCASSLSPGTSDTQYFGPGTRLTVL.

The table lists this clone with a count of one. In the same sample, other DNA sequences code for this CDR3. This sequence joins TRBV7-3 and TRBJ2-2; D is uncertain. Deletions cut 4 bases from V and 5 bases from J, with 5 bases between. Germline CDR1 is SGHTA and CDR2 is FQGTGA. CDR3 length: 12 amino acids. In DNA, the CDR3 is TGTGCCAGCAGCTCCAGAACCGGGGAGCTGTTTTTT. This encodes CASSSRTGELFF.

This chain uses TRBV29-1 with TRBJ2-1; perhaps TRBD1 as D (5 bases). The germline V gene has CDR1 SQVTM and CDR2 ANQGSEA. Trimming took off 3 bases at V and 5 bases at J, with 23 bases between the two ends. This CDR3 spans 17 amino acids. This CDR3 reads CSVEEGSRALTHNEQFF. The CDR3 DNA is TGCAGCGTTGAGGAAGGAAGCAGGGCCCTAACCCACAATGAGCAGTTCTTC.

The chain combines TRBV28 with TRBJ1-1; no firm D call. The CDR3 runs 14 residues. CDR1 MDHEN and CDR2 SYDVKM come from the germline V gene. The V end lost 4 bases, the J end lost 0 bases, and 9 bases lay between the germline ends. The chain's CDR3 is CASSWATMNTEAFF. The CDR3 nucleotides are TGTGCCAGCAGTTGGGCCACCATGAACACTGAAGCTTTCTTT.

V is TRBV5-6 and J is TRBJ2-7, with D possibly matching TRBD2 (6 bases). V was trimmed by 1 base and J by 6 bases, leaving 8 bases between them. The CDR3 has 12 amino acids. Germline values: CDR1 SGHDT, CDR2 YYEEEE. The CDR3 region is CASSLWEVEQYF. In DNA form, the CDR3 reads TGTGCCAGCAGCTTGTGGGAGGTCGAGCAGTACTTC.

This chain connects TRBV12-5 to TRBJ1-1; D may be TRBD1 (5 bases). Trimming took 2 bases from V and 2 from J, leaving 9 bases between them. The CDR3 has 14 residues. Looked up from germline, CDR1 is LGHNT and CDR2 is FRNRAP. Written as DNA, the CDR3 is TGTGCTAGTGGTTTGTGGACAACAAACACTGAAGCTTTCTTT. Translation: CASGLWTTNTEAFF.

CDR3 DNA sequence: TGTGCCAGCAGCAAAAAGATTACGCGGGAGATGGCCTACGAGCAGTACTTC. It translates to CASSKKITREMAYEQYF. The chain recombines TRBV21-1 with TRBJ2-7; TRBD2 is taken as the D call from the table, unchecked against the DNA. TRBV21-1 is termed a pseudogene. The length of the CDR3 is 17 residues.

The chain carries TRBV7-2 and TRBJ1-2; D gene ambiguous. Germline V CDR1 and CDR2: SGHTA, FQGNSA. CDR3 length: 14 residues. V dropped 2 bases and J dropped 5 bases, with 12 bases sitting between them. The CDR3 here is CASSLPRPPYGYTF. The CDR3 coding sequence is TGTGCCAGCAGCTTACCCAGGCCCCCTTATGGCTACACCTTC.

This clone was seen once. V usage is TRBV30 and J usage is TRBJ1-5; TRBD1 matches 8 bases. The CDR3 runs 13 residues. V lost 3 bases to trimming and J lost 5 bases; unmatched junction nucleotides: 3. CDR1 GTSNPN and CDR2 SVGIG come from the germline V gene (reference sequence). CDR3 nucleotide sequence: TGTGCCTGGAGAACGGACAGGGATCAGCCCCAGCATTTT. This gives the protein CAWRTDRDQPQHF.

The chain joins TRBV7-8 to TRBJ2-7; D gene ambiguous. CDR1 and CDR2 from the germline V gene are SGHVS and FQNEAQ. The CDR3 sequence is 15 residues long. Trimming left V 5 bases short and J 2 bases short, with 16 bases between. CDR3 in DNA: TGTGCCAGCAGCAATAGAGGCCAGGACCCCTACGAGCAGTACTTC. It translates to CASSNRGQDPYEQYF.

The J gene is TRBJ1-1, the V gene TRBV29-1; 8 bases match TRBD1. The ends lost 7 bases at V and 5 bases at J; junction bases unmatched: 9. Per germline, CDR1 SQVTM and CDR2 ANQGSEA. This CDR3 is built from 13 residues. CDR3 DNA sequence: TGCAGCGCACGCAGGGGGCGTGAAACTGAAGCTTTCTTT. This sequence encodes CSARRGRETEAFF.

The gene calls are TRBV11-3 and TRBJ2-2; D gene uncertain. V dropped 5 bases and J dropped 6 bases, with 13 bases sitting between them. This CDR3 has 14 residues. Germline V gene lookup returns CDR1 SGHNT and CDR2 YENEEA. CDR3 sequence reads: CASSPSRVAGELFF. The CDR3 nucleotides are TGTGCCAGCAGCCCCTCCCGTGTCGCCGGGGAGCTGTTTTTT.

This chain uses TRBV6-5 with TRBJ1-2; D not resolved. CDR1 and CDR2 from the germline V gene are MNHEY and SVGAGI. Trimming left V 5 bases short and J 4 bases short, with 14 bases between. The CDR3 sequence is 14 residues long. In DNA form, the CDR3 reads TGTGCCAGCAGTCGGTCGGACTTAGCCTATGGCTACACCTTC. This translates into CASSRSDLAYGYTF.

On this clone: This same CDR3 is encoded by further DNA sequences in the sample. The chain has TRBV7-9 and TRBJ1-5, with D possibly TRBD1 on 6 matching bases. Germline V CDR1 and CDR2: SEHNR, FQNEAQ (reference sequence). The CDR3 spans 15 residues. V shed 0 bases and J shed 2 bases, with 8 bases lying between them. The CDR3 DNA follows: TGTGCCAGCAGCTTAGCGGAGGGGGGCAATCAGCCCCAGCATTTT. Amino acid sequence: CASSLAEGGNQPQHF.

The V gene is TRBV5-8, the J gene TRBJ2-2, with 8 nucleotides matching TRBD1. The CDR3 is 16 residues long. From germline, CDR1 is SGHTS and CDR2 YDEGEE. V was clipped by 2 bases and J by 2 bases; unmatched bases: 5. The CDR3 DNA is TGTGCCAGCAGCTTCCCCGACAGGGGAAACACCGGGGAGCTGTTTTTT. Protein product: CASSFPDRGNTGELFF.

This clone was recorded only once. One end of the junction does not line up with germline, which may come from a read error. The rearrangement joins TRBV18 to TRBJ2-7, with 9 bases lining up with TRBD1. Germline lookup yields CDR1 KGHSH and CDR2 LQKENI. The CDR3 runs 14 residues. The CDR3 protein is CAGSRGQGPYEQYF. The CDR3 DNA sequence: TGTGCCGGCTCCCGAGGACAGGGGCCCTACGAGCAGTACTTC.

The J gene is TRBJ1-2, the V gene TRBV10-3; TRBD1 agrees at 7 bases. CDR1 and CDR2 (germline): ENHRY, SYGVKD. CDR3 size: 15 residues. V was clipped by 2 bases and J by 6 bases; unmatched bases: 9. The CDR3 region has the DNA TGTGCCATCAGTGAGAACCCTTTTACAGGGGATGGCTACACCTTC. This translates into CAISENPFTGDGYTF.

The chain employs TRBV19 and TRBJ1-1; D remains unclear. CDR3 length: 14 residues. Trimming shortened V by 4 bases and J by 0 bases, and 9 bases separated the two germline ends. Germline V gene lookup returns CDR1 LNHDA and CDR2 SQIVND (reference sequence). As DNA, the CDR3 is TGTGCCAGTAGTACGAGTGTACTGAACACTGAAGCTTTCTTT. Translating it yields CASSTSVLNTEAFF.

The rearrangement links TRBV7-7 to TRBJ2-3; the D gene is possibly TRBD2 (6 bases). The germline V gene has CDR1 SSHAT and CDR2 FNYEAQ (reference sequence). There are 10 residues in the CDR3. In nucleotides, the CDR3 is TGTGCTAAGGAGGGACCCTCTGAGTATTTT. Translated, it gives CAKEGPSEYF.

This clone was found once. The chain has TRBV5-1 and TRBJ2-7, with TRBD2 identical over 12 bases. The CDR3 runs to 15 residues. Germline CDR1 reads SGHRS; CDR2 reads YFSETQ. V was clipped by 4 bases and J by 3 bases; unmatched bases: 5. The CDR3 coding sequence is TGCGCCAGCAGCGTTACTAGCGGGGGGATCTACGAGCAGTACTTC. This codes for CASSVTSGGIYEQYF.

The chain has TRBV29-1 and TRBJ2-7; 11 bases are a match to TRBD2. The trim removed 6 bases at V and 3 bases at J, leaving 4 bases unmatched. Germline lookup yields CDR1 SQVTM and CDR2 ANQGSEA. The CDR3 is 13 amino acids. CDR3 sequence reads: CSVPGLADYEQYF. The CDR3 DNA sequence: TGCAGCGTCCCGGGACTAGCGGACTACGAGCAGTACTTC.

V gene TRBV29-1 combines with J gene TRBJ2-6; 7 positions agree with TRBD1. The CDR3 totals 15 residues. CDR1 and CDR2 (germline): SQVTM, ANQGSEA. V trimming: 4 bases; J trimming: 0 bases; junction bases outside the gene matches: 3. The CDR3 nucleotides read TGCAGCGTTGGTGGGGACAGCTCTGGGGCCAACGTCCTGACTTTC. Its translation is CSVGGDSSGANVLTF.

The genes are TRBV6-6 and TRBJ1-6, with TRBD1 matching 10 bases. The germline V gene has CDR1 MNHNY and CDR2 SVGAGI (reference sequence). CDR3 length: 15 residues. J lost 8 bases, V lost 4 bases, and 5 bases had no gene match. CDR3 nucleotides: TGTGCCAGCAGTTCCGGGACAGGGGTCTATTCACCCCTCCACTTT. Translated, it gives CASSSGTGVYSPLHF.

In DNA, the CDR3 is TGTGCCAGTAGTTTCCTCCGGGACAGGGAACAGCCCCAGCATTTT. This codes for CASSFLRDREQPQHF. The rearrangement joins TRBV19 to TRBJ1-5, with 9 positions matching TRBD1. Trimming removed 5 bases from V and 7 bases from J; junction bases left unmatched: 9. The CDR3 runs to 15 residues. CDR1 and CDR2 from the germline V gene are LNHDA and SQIVND (reference sequence).

With regard to this clone: The same CDR3 is also encoded by other DNA sequences in this sample. V is TRBV4-3 and J is TRBJ1-5; unclear D gene. The CDR3 covers 15 residues. CDR1 is LGHNA, CDR2 YSLEER, per germline. V dropped 0 bases and J dropped 4 bases, with 10 bases sitting between them. CDR3 protein: CASSQDSAGNQPQHF. The CDR3 DNA follows: TGCGCCAGCAGCCAAGATAGTGCCGGGAATCAGCCCCAGCATTTT.